A single sample is the source of the 29 T cell receptor beta chains below, sequenced in a study of shared clonotypes between healthy human individuals. This table comes from immunoSEQ multiplex PCR, and its TCRdb copy is limited to in-frame clones, with some not included. The data show roughly 500,000 clones, with 81% seen just once and roughly 13% held by the top ten. The sample comprised PBMCs. The receptors were sampled from a woman aged 35 to 49 in good health. Some clones in this sample may be carry-over from other donors' samples.

As to this clone: A much larger clonotype is one base distant, so this may be a read error. V and J are TRBV5-6 and TRBJ2-6; TRBD1 or TRBD2 may be the D gene (6 bases each). V was clipped by 3 bases and J by 0 bases, with 7 bases between them. Germline lookup yields CDR1 SGHDT and CDR2 YYEEEE. CDR3 length equals 15 residues. For the CDR3, the DNA is TGTGCCAGCAGCTGGGGGGCCTCTGGGGCCAACGTCCTGACTTTC. Its protein product is CASSWGASGANVLTF.

As regards this clone: This likely reflects a read error, since a far larger clone is one base away. The chain combines TRBV5-8 with TRBJ1-5, with 8 bases matching TRBD1. The CDR3 extends over 14 amino acids. Per germline, CDR1 SGHTS and CDR2 YDEGEE. V was clipped by 7 bases and J by 3 bases; unmatched bases: 6. The CDR3 bases are TGTGCCAGCGGGGCAGGGGGCCTCAATCAGCCCCAGCATTTT. Translated, it gives CASGAGGLNQPQHF.

The gene calls are TRBV30 and TRBJ1-5; D unclear. The CDR3 is made up of 12 amino acids. Germline loops: CDR1 GTSNPN, CDR2 SVGIG (reference sequence). V lost 7 bases and J 4 bases, leaving 11 bases between the germline ends. The CDR3 DNA follows: TGTGCCTATCGGGCCCCAAATCAGCCCCAGCATTTT. It is translated as CAYRAPNQPQHF.

In regard to this clone: A far larger clone is off by one base, so a read error is likely. V is TRBV18 and J is TRBJ2-3, with D unclear. The CDR3 loop spans 14 amino acids. Germline V gene sequence: CDR1 KGHSH, CDR2 LQKENI. Trimming removed 4 bases at V and 2 bases at J, with 10 bases between. For the CDR3, the DNA is TGTGCCAGCTCACAATCAGCGAACACAGATACGCAGTATTTT. It translates to CASSQSANTDTQYF. Combining the CDR3 with reference TRBV18 and TRBJ2-3 gives the whole variable domain NAGVMQNPRHLVRRRGQEARLRCSPMKGHSHVYWYRQLPEEGLKFMVYLQKENIIDESGMPKERFSAEFPKEGPSILRIQQVVRGDSAAYFCASSQSANTDTQYFGPGTRLTVL.

Of note for this clone: No conserved phenylalanine or tryptophan is present at the end of the CDR3, so a read error is the likely explanation. The chain joins TRBV28 to TRBJ1-3, with D possibly being TRBD1 (5 bases). The CDR3 has 14 residues. Germline values: CDR1 MDHEN, CDR2 SYDVKM. Here the CDR3 DNA reads TGTACCAGCAGCAACTCAGGGTCGGGAAACACCATATATTCT. It is translated as CTSSNSGSGNTIYS.

The chain is built from TRBV11-2 and TRBJ2-1; TRBD2 agrees at 10 bases. J gave up 6 bases and V 3 bases, and 8 bases lay outside the gene matches. The CDR3 extends over 16 amino acids. Germline V lookup: CDR1 SGHAT, CDR2 FQNNGV. CDR3 sequence: CASSFQLAGSGNEQFF. As DNA, the CDR3 is TGTGCCAGCAGCTTCCAACTAGCGGGATCGGGCAATGAGCAGTTCTTC. Complete variable domain (other parts from reference TRBV11-2 and TRBJ2-1): EAGVAQSPRYKIIEKRQSVAFWCNPISGHATLYWYQQILGQGPKLLIQFQNNGVVDDSQLPKDRFSAERLKGVDSTLKIQPAKLEDSAVYLCASSFQLAGSGNEQFFGPGTRLTVL.

Comment on this clone: At one end, the junction sequence differs from germline, possibly due to a read error. This chain connects TRBV5-5 to TRBJ2-7; a possible D gene is TRBD2 (5 bases). This CDR3 is built from 12 residues. Germline V gene data show CDR1 as SGHKS and CDR2 as YYEKEE (reference sequence). This chain's CDR3 is CASSLSGPEHYF. DNA of the CDR3: TGTGCCAGCAGCTTGAGCGGACCCGAGCACTACTTC.

This clone was seen a few times. V usage is TRBV6-1 and J usage is TRBJ2-5; 10 positions agree with TRBD2. Gene TRBJ2-7 matches the end of the DNA better, so the J call may be wrong. The CDR3 is 15 amino acids. CDR1 and CDR2 from the germline V gene are MNHNS and SASEGT. CDR3 protein: CASGRTSGISYEQYF. CDR3 nucleotides: TGTGCCAGCGGAAGGACTAGCGGTATTTCCTACGAGCAGTACTTC.

The chain couples TRBV5-1 to TRBJ2-7; 7 nucleotides align to TRBD1. This CDR3 contains 14 residues. CDR1 SGHRS and CDR2 YFSETQ come from the germline V gene. Trimming removed 0 bases from V and 2 bases from J; junction bases left unmatched: 2. The CDR3 DNA reads TGCGCCAGCAGCTTGGGGACAGGCCCCTACGAGCAGTACTTC. Protein product: CASSLGTGPYEQYF. The full variable domain, completed using reference TRBV5-1 and TRBJ2-7, is KAGVTQTPRYLIKTRGQQVTLSCSPISGHRSVSWYQQTPGQGLQFLFEYFSETQRNKGNFPGRFSGRQFSNSRSEMNVSTLELGDSALYLCASSLGTGPYEQYFGPGTRLTVT.

V usage is TRBV11-2 and J usage is TRBJ2-3, with 8 bases that match TRBD1. The CDR3 totals 15 residues. Germline CDR1 SGHAT, CDR2 FQNNGV. V lost 6 bases to trimming and J lost 2 bases; unmatched junction nucleotides: 7. The CDR3 DNA sequence: TGTGCCAGCAGGGAGGGACAGGCTACCACAGATACGCAGTATTTT. Protein: CASREGQATTDTQYF.

Points on this clone: Since a far larger clone is one base different, this is likely a read error. The chain carries TRBV27 and TRBJ2-7; possible D gene TRBD2, 5 bases. V lost 6 bases and J lost 2, with 14 bases in between. CDR1 and CDR2 from the germline V gene are MNHEY and SMNVEV (reference sequence). CDR3 length: 14 amino acids. The CDR3 coding sequence is TGTGCCAGCAGCCTTACGGACGGGACCTACGAGCAGTACTTC. Translated, it gives CASSLTDGTYEQYF.

About this clone: A far larger clone is off by one base, so a read error is likely. The V gene is TRBV5-1, the J gene TRBJ2-2; the D gene could be TRBD1 or TRBD2 (5 bases each). The ends were cut back, 3 bases at V and 7 bases at J, with 13 bases in the middle. The CDR3 covers 14 residues. From germline, CDR1 is SGHRS and CDR2 YFSETQ. CDR3 DNA: TGCGCCAGCAGCTGGGACGGAGACATCGGGGAGCTGTTTTTT. Protein product: CASSWDGDIGELFF.

V and J are TRBV11-2 and TRBJ2-5; 15 bases map to TRBD2. Germline V lookup: CDR1 SGHAT, CDR2 FQNNGV. V shed 1 base and J 5 bases; nucleotides not matched to a gene: 5. CDR3 length: 17 amino acids. The CDR3 DNA sequence: TGTGCCAGCAGCTTAGGCCCCGGGACTAGCGGGGGGGAGACCCAGTACTTC. Its translation is CASSLGPGTSGGETQYF.

As concerns this clone: A read error is the likely source, as a far larger clone sits one nucleotide away. This chain joins TRBV2 and TRBJ1-5; D is ambiguous. There are 15 residues in the CDR3. In germline, CDR1 is SNHLY, CDR2 FYNNEI. The V and J ends lost 0 bases and 5 bases respectively, with 11 bases between them. The CDR3: CASSEALRNHQPQHF. The CDR3 coding sequence is TGTGCCAGCAGTGAAGCGCTTCGCAATCATCAGCCCCAGCATTTT.

This clone was recorded many times. Other DNA sequences in this specimen translate into the identical CDR3. The rearrangement links TRBV9 to TRBJ2-7; no reliable D call. The germline V gene has CDR1 SGDLS and CDR2 YYNGEE. V lost 1 base and J 0 bases, leaving 8 bases between the germline ends. This CDR3 region has 14 residues. The CDR3 sequence is CASSVSTASYEQYF. Here the CDR3 DNA reads TGTGCCAGCAGCGTATCAACTGCCTCCTACGAGCAGTACTTC.

This clone was seen once. J is TRBJ1-5 and V is TRBV10-2, with TRBD1 matching over 9 bases. Trimming removed 3 bases from V and 5 bases from J; junction bases left unmatched: 5. The CDR3 has 15 amino acids. Germline CDR1 reads WSHSY; CDR2 reads SAAADI. CDR3 sequence: CASSESGTGYQPQHF. The CDR3 region has the DNA TGCGCCAGCAGTGAAAGCGGGACAGGGTATCAGCCCCAGCATTTT.

This chain joins TRBV28 and TRBJ1-2; unclear D gene. Trimming took off 0 bases at V and 6 bases at J, with 2 bases between the two ends. This CDR3 is 11 amino acids long. The germline V gene has CDR1 MDHEN and CDR2 SYDVKM. This CDR3 is CASSLWDGYTF. The CDR3, as DNA: TGTGCCAGCAGTTTATGGGATGGCTACACCTTC.

CDR3 protein: CASSLDQLEQYF. The CDR3 bases are TGTGCCAGCAGCTTAGATCAGCTCGAGCAGTACTTC. V and J are TRBV7-2 and TRBJ2-7; D gene uncertain. V lost 1 base, J lost 6 bases, and 7 bases lay in between. The CDR3 is made up of 12 amino acids. CDR1 is SGHTA, CDR2 FQGNSA, per germline.

With respect to this clone: It is likely a read error: a sequence one base away is far more abundant. Other DNA sequences of this sample code for an identical CDR3. V and J are TRBV2 and TRBJ1-1; 9 nucleotides agree with TRBD1. Per the germline V gene, CDR1 is SNHLY and CDR2 is FYNNEI. The CDR3 covers 15 residues. DNA for the CDR3: TGTGCTAGCAGTGAAGCGGACAGGGGCAACTTTGAAGCTTTCTTT. Protein sequence: CASSEADRGNFEAFF.

This clone was recorded a few times. This chain joins TRBV7-8 and TRBJ2-7, with TRBD1 matching over 9 bases. The CDR3 covers 13 residues. J gave up 9 bases and V 5 bases, and 8 bases lay outside the gene matches. Germline loops: CDR1 SGHVS, CDR2 FQNEAQ. The CDR3 DNA sequence: TGTGCCAGCAGCAGCAAACAGGGGGCTGGGCAGTACTTC. This translates into CASSSKQGAGQYF. Full variable domain (rest looked up from reference TRBV7-8 and TRBJ2-7): GAGVSQSPRYKVAKRGQDVALRCDPISGHVSLFWYQQALGQGPEFLTYFQNEAQLDKSGLPSDRFFAERPEGSVSTLKIQRTQQEDSAVYLCASSSKQGAGQYFGPGTRLTVT.

The chain employs TRBV5-6 and TRBJ2-7; 8 nucleotides align to TRBD2. V shed 4 bases and J 2 bases; nucleotides not matched to a gene: 20. The CDR3 length is 19 residues. Germline V gene data show CDR1 as SGHDT and CDR2 as YYEEEE. As DNA, the CDR3 is TGTGCCAGCAGCCCAAATTTTGGGACGACTAGCGAGACCCCCTACGAGCAGTACTTC. Its translation is CASSPNFGTTSETPYEQYF.

About this clone itself: A much larger clone is a single base away; this may be a read error. The CDR3 does not end in the conserved phenylalanine or tryptophan, so this is likely a read error. The V gene is TRBV23-1, the J gene TRBJ1-2; 9 nucleotides line up with TRBD1. TRBV23-1 is an ORF, with its function uncertain. V lost 9 bases, J lost 8 bases, and 7 bases stayed unmatched. The CDR3 runs 12 residues. The CDR3 DNA is TGCGCCAGAGCGGGACAGGGCTTCGGCTACACCTTA. It specifies CARAGQGFGYTL.

V and J are TRBV5-6 and TRBJ1-4; a weak D match, TRBD1 (6 bases). CDR1 is SGHDT and CDR2 is YYEEEE in the germline V gene. V dropped 3 bases and J dropped 6 bases, with 24 bases sitting between them. The CDR3 extends over 18 amino acids. The CDR3 loop is CASSSPTGRGGVDEKLFF. The CDR3 DNA sequence: TGTGCCAGCAGCTCGCCCACAGGGAGAGGGGGAGTAGATGAAAAACTGTTTTTT.

On this clone itself: This sequence is one base from a far larger clone and is likely a read error. The V gene is TRBV2, the J gene TRBJ1-4; D is ambiguous. The CDR3 is made up of 11 amino acids. The V end lost 6 bases, the J end lost 5 bases, and 4 bases lay between the germline ends. The germline gives CDR1 SNHLY, CDR2 FYNNEI. CDR3 sequence reads: CASRQNEKLFF. The CDR3 DNA is TGTGCCAGCAGGCAAAATGAAAAACTGTTTTTT.

The rearrangement links TRBV7-6 to TRBJ2-1, with 14 bases fitting TRBD2. CDR1 SGHVS and CDR2 FNYEAQ come from the germline V gene. V lost 4 bases and J lost 4; bases outside the gene matches: 12. The CDR3 runs to 19 residues. The CDR3 is CASSSHSGTSGREYNEQFF. The CDR3 DNA follows: TGTGCCAGCAGCTCCCATTCCGGGACTAGCGGGAGAGAGTACAATGAGCAGTTCTTC.

With respect to this clone: A read error is the likely source, as a far larger clone sits one nucleotide away. This chain connects TRBV28 to TRBJ2-2, with unresolved D. V lost 5 bases, J lost 0 bases, and 16 bases lay in between. Germline values: CDR1 MDHEN, CDR2 SYDVKM. The CDR3 runs to 17 residues. CDR3 bases: TGTGCCAGCAGTCCGTCCCCTAGTGGAACGAACACCGGGGAGCTGTTTTTT. Translating gives CASSPSPSGTNTGELFF.

This chain uses TRBV28 with TRBJ1-1, with a weak D call TRBD1 (5 bases). The ends were cut back, 6 bases at V and 4 bases at J, with 27 bases in the middle. Looked up from germline, CDR1 is MDHEN and CDR2 is SYDVKM. This CDR3 has 18 amino acids. CDR3 in DNA: TGTGCCAGCAGATCCGACCCCGGGACGTACCTATGGGGCACTGAAGCTTTCTTT. This codes for CASRSDPGTYLWGTEAFF.

This chain links TRBV28 with TRBJ2-1; no clear D. CDR3 length: 18 residues. Germline CDR1 and CDR2: MDHEN and SYDVKM. Trimming left V 5 bases short and J 0 bases short, with 20 bases between. CDR3 loop: CASSHPSTYRSSYNEQFF. The DNA of the CDR3 is TGTGCCAGCAGTCACCCCTCCACCTACCGGAGCTCCTACAATGAGCAGTTCTTC. The entire variable domain, with the rest obtained from reference TRBV28 and TRBJ2-1, is as follows: DVKVTQSSRYLVKRTGEKVFLECVQDMDHENMFWYRQDPGLGLRLIYFSYDVKMKEKGDIPEGYSVSREKKERFSLILESASTNQTSMYLCASSHPSTYRSSYNEQFFGPGTRLTVL.

V and J are TRBV15 and TRBJ1-4; D is uncertain. CDR1 LNHNV and CDR2 YYDKDF come from the germline V gene (reference sequence). The V end was cut by 0 bases, the J end by 8 bases, with 13 bases between. The length of the CDR3 is 15 residues. Here the CDR3 reads CATSRDRGVGEKLFF. In DNA, the CDR3 is TGTGCCACCAGCAGAGATCGCGGGGTCGGAGAAAAACTGTTTTTT.